One and the same sample provided the 4 T cell receptor beta chains below, sequenced in a study of blood T cell repertoires in COVID-19. Data came from immunoSEQ multiplex PCR; TCRdb stores just in-frame clones and leaves some out. The table shows about 140,000 clones, with about four fifths occurring only once. The sample comprised peripheral blood. Receptors originate from a human donor in a cohort sampled during active COVID-19.

This chain connects TRBV18 to TRBJ2-1; 9 positions match TRBD1. The V gene's germline CDR1 is KGHSH and CDR2 LQKENI. Trimming took 2 bases from V and 3 from J; bases not matched to a gene: 5. CDR3 size: 16 residues. CDR3 DNA sequence: TGTGCCAGCTCACCAAGACAGGGGGGTATCTACAATGAGCAGTTCTTC. Residues: CASSPRQGGIYNEQFF.

The rearrangement uses TRBV15 and TRBJ1-3; D is unclear. This CDR3 region has 15 residues. V lost 0 bases, J lost 4 bases, and 10 bases lay in between. Germline V CDR1 and CDR2: LNHNV, YYDKDF (reference sequence). CDR3 DNA sequence: TGTGCCACCAGCAGAGATCGAGATGCAGGAAACACCATATATTTT. This codes for CATSRDRDAGNTIYF.

This chain uses TRBV5-8 with TRBJ1-1; no firm D call. The ends were cut back, 4 bases at V and 0 bases at J, with 16 bases in the middle. The CDR3 extends over 16 amino acids. Germline V gene data show CDR1 as SGHTS and CDR2 as YDEGEE. This CDR3 reads CASSPRQTRMNTEAFF. Written as DNA, the CDR3 is TGTGCCAGCAGCCCCAGGCAGACCCGGATGAACACTGAAGCTTTCTTT. Supplemented by reference TRBV5-8 and TRBJ1-1, the full variable domain reads EAGVTQSPTHLIKTRGQQATLRCSPISGHTSVYWYQQALGLGLQFLLWYDEGEERNRGNFPPRFSGRQFPNYSSELNVNALELEDSALYLCASSPRQTRMNTEAFFGQGTRLTVV.

In its sample, this clone was seen a few times. This chain uses TRBV5-1 with TRBJ1-6; maybe TRBD1 (5 bases). V was shortened by 0 bases and J by 10 bases, with 11 bases between the two germline ends. CDR1 is SGHRS and CDR2 is YFSETQ in the germline V gene. This CDR3 contains 14 residues. The CDR3 here is CASSLDGGESPLHF. DNA of the CDR3: TGCGCCAGCAGCTTGGACGGGGGGGAATCACCCCTCCACTTT.